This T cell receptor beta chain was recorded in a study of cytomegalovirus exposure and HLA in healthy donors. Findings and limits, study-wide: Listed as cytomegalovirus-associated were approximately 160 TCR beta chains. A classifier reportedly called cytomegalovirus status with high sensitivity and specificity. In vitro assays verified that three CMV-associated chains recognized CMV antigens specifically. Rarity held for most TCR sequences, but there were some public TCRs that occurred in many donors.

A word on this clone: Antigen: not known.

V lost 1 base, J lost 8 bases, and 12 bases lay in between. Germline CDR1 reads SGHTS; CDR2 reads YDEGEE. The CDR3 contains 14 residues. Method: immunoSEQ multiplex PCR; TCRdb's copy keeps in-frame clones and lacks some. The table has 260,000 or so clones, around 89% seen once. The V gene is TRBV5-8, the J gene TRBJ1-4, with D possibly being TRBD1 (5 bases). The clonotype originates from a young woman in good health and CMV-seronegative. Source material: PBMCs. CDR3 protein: CASSLFAGKEKLFF. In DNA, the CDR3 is TGTGCCAGCAGCTTGTTCGCAGGGAAGGAAAAACTGTTTTTT.